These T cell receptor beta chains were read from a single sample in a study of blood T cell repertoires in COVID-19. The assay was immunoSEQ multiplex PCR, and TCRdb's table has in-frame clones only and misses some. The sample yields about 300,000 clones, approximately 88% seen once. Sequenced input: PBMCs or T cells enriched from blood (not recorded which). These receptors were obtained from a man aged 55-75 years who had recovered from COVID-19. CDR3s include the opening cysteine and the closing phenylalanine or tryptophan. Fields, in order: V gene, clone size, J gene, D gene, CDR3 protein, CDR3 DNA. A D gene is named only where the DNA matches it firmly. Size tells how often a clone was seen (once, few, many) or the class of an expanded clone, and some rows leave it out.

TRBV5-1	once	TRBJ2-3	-	CASSSTSSLTDTQYF	TGCGCCAGCAGCTCGACTAGTTCCCTCACAGATACGCAGTATTTT
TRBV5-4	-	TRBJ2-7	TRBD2	CASSPGTRSSYEQYF	TGTGCCAGCAGCCCCGGGACTAGAAGCTCCTACGAGCAGTACTTC
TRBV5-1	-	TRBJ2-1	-	CASSLGLAGRNEQFF	TGCGCCAGCAGCTTGGGTCTAGCAGGGAGGAATGAGCAGTTCTTC
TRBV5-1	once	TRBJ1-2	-	CASSLDYQSYYGYTF	TGCGCCAGCAGCTTGGACTATCAATCGTACTATGGCTACACCTTC
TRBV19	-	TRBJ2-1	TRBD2	CASSASGIRTYNEQFF	TGTGCCAGTAGTGCTAGCGGGATCCGTACCTACAATGAGCAGTTCTTC
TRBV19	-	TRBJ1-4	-	CASSERTVTEKLFF	TGTGCCAGTAGTGAGAGGACAGTTACTGAAAAACTGTTTTTT
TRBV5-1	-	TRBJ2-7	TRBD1	CASSLKGQGYEQYF	TGCGCCAGCAGCTTGAAGGGACAGGGGTACGAGCAGTACTTC
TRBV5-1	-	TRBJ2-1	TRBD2	CASSLPLLAGEPEQFF	TGCGCCAGCAGCTTGCCCCTACTAGCGGGGGAACCGGAGCAGTTCTTC
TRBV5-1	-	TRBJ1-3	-	CASSLEAGGNTIYF	TGCGCCAGCAGCTTGGAGGCAGGGGGAAACACCATATATTTT
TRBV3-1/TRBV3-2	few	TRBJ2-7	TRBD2	CASSHIYLAGALEQYF	TGTGCCAGCAGCCATATATACCTAGCGGGAGCTCTCGAGCAGTACTTC
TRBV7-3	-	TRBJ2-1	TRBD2	CASSFSGLGYNEQFF	TGTGCCAGCAGCTTCTCGGGACTAGGTTACAATGAGCAGTTCTTC
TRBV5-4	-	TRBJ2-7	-	CASSFHGPYEQYF	TGTGCCAGCAGCTTTCATGGGCCCTACGAGCAGTACTTC
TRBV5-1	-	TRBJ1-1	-	CASSLDQNTEAFF	TGCGCCAGCAGCTTGGATCAGAACACTGAAGCTTTCTTT
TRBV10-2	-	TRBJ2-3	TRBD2	CASLLAGNTDTQYF	TGCGCCAGCCTACTAGCGGGCAACACAGATACGCAGTATTTT
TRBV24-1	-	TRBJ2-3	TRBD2	CATSGQTSGKADTQYF	TGTGCCACCAGTGGCCAAACTAGCGGGAAGGCAGATACGCAGTATTTT